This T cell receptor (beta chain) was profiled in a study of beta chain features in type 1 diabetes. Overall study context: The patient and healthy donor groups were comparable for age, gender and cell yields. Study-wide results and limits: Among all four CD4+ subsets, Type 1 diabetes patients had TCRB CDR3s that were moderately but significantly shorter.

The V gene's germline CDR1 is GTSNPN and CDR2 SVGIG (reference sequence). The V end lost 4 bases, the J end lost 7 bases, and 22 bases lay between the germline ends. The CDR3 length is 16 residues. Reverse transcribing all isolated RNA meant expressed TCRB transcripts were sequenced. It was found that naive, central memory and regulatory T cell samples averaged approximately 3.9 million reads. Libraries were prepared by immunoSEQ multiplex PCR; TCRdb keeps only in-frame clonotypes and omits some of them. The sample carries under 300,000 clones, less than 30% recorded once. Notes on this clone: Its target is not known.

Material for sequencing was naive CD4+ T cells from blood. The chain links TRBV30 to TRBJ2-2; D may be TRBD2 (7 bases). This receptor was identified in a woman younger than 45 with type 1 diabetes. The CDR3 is CAWTRTGRGMSGELFF. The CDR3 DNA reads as TGTGCCTGGACACGAACAGGGAGGGGAATGAGCGGGGAGCTGTTTTTT.